This T cell receptor beta chain appears in the sequencing data of a study of blood T cell repertoires in COVID-19. Assay: immunoSEQ multiplex PCR; the TCRdb copy retains only in-frame clones and omits some. The sample has 90,000 to 120,000 clones; 85% are singletons. The CDR3 has 15 residues. The V end lost 1 base, the J end lost 5 bases, and 12 bases lay between the germline ends. Germline V gives CDR1 SNHLY, CDR2 FYNNEI. J is TRBJ1-5 and V is TRBV2, with TRBD1 as a possible D gene (5 bases). Sequences were obtained from peripheral blood. This receptor was taken from a human donor in a cohort sampled during active COVID-19. The CDR3 sequence: CASSEDGGLDQPQHF. DNA for the CDR3: TGTGCCAGCAGTGAAGACGGGGGGTTGGATCAGCCCCAGCATTTT.